The rows below give T cell receptor beta chains drawn from one sample of a study of blood T cell repertoires in COVID-19. Libraries were prepared by immunoSEQ multiplex PCR; TCRdb keeps only in-frame clonotypes and omits some of them. In the table there are more than 200,000 clones, around four fifths of which are singletons. Sequenced sample: peripheral blood. These receptors were collected from a woman older than 75 with COVID-19, enrolled during active disease. The CDR3 runs from the conserved cysteine through the conserved F or W. Each record gives: clone size, J gene, V gene, D gene, CDR3 protein, CDR3 DNA. A D gene is named only where the DNA matches it firmly. Clone size is given for some rows only: seen once, a few or many times, or a class if the clone is expanded.

>.|TRBJ1-6|TRBV6-1|.
CASSENSGFVVYSPLHF
TGTGCCAGCAGTGAAAATTCGGGGTTTGTTGTGTATTCACCCCTCCACTTT
>.|TRBJ1-2|TRBV27|.
CASSLARATGGYTF
TGTGCCAGCAGTCTAGCACGGGCCACGGGGGGCTACACCTTC
>.|TRBJ2-5|TRBV19|.
CASSARQGQRGETQYF
TGTGCCAGTAGTGCACGACAGGGGCAGCGGGGAGAGACCCAGTACTTC
>.|TRBJ1-3|TRBV6-5|.
CASSYSGQASGNTIYF
TGTGCCAGCAGTTACTCCGGCCAGGCCTCTGGAAACACCATATATTTT
>once|TRBJ1-1|TRBV30|.
CAWVRDTEAFF
TGTGCCTGGGTGCGTGACACTGAAGCTTTCTTT
>few|TRBJ1-5|TRBV19|TRBD1
CASPRTGGEDQPQHF
TGTGCCAGCCCGAGGACAGGGGGTGAGGATCAGCCCCAGCATTTT
>.|TRBJ2-3|TRBV9|TRBD2
CASSVDPASGGAGDTQYF
TGTGCCAGCAGCGTAGATCCGGCTAGCGGGGGGGCCGGTGATACGCAGTATTTT
>.|TRBJ2-7|TRBV6-2/TRBV6-3|TRBD2
CASSYPSGGNSYEQYF
TGTGCCAGCAGTTACCCTAGCGGGGGAAACTCCTACGAGCAGTACTTC
>.|TRBJ1-1|TRBV19|TRBD1
CASSIGDRMNTEAFF
TGTGCCAGTAGTATCGGGGACAGGATGAACACTGAAGCTTTCTTT
>.|TRBJ1-2|TRBV5-1|TRBD1
CASSTGQDSNYGYTF
TGCGCCAGCAGCACCGGACAGGACTCTAACTATGGCTACACCTTC
>.|TRBJ2-2|TRBV6-5|.
CASSYGGGTYTGELFF
TGTGCCAGCAGTTACGGTGGGGGGACTTACACCGGGGAGCTGTTTTTT
>few|TRBJ1-3|TRBV7-8|TRBD1
CASSSKTGGDYSGNTIYF
TGTGCCAGCAGCTCCAAGACAGGGGGCGACTACTCTGGAAACACCATATATTTT